Listed below are T cell receptor beta chains from one sample, sequenced in a study of a mutant IDH1 vaccine in newly diagnosed glioma. Produced via immunoSEQ multiplex PCR; TCRdb's table is partial and in-frame only. The sample consists of about 54,000 clones, roughly 84% of them appearing once. Their antigen targets remain unknown. The sequenced sample was PBMCs, obtained from a glioma patient whose treatment included an IDH1 peptide vaccine. These receptors originate from a young woman with glioma. The CDR3 runs from the conserved cysteine through the conserved F or W. Each record gives: CDR3 protein, V gene, J gene.

CDR3aa: CASSEKTGAGNEKLFF
v_gene: TRBV25-1
j_gene: TRBJ1-4

CDR3aa: CASSASGNSPLHF
v_gene: TRBV25-1
j_gene: TRBJ1-6

CDR3aa: CASIRPGGGIGTIYF
v_gene: TRBV6-1
j_gene: TRBJ1-3

CDR3aa: CASSSRQLGQGKLFF
v_gene: TRBV7-6
j_gene: TRBJ1-4

CDR3aa: CASSLPGRGYTF
v_gene: TRBV27
j_gene: TRBJ1-2

CDR3aa: CASSVNPGNYEQYF
v_gene: TRBV7-2
j_gene: TRBJ2-7

CDR3aa: CASSSSGEWEAFF
v_gene: TRBV7-9
j_gene: TRBJ1-1

CDR3aa: CASRDPSGRDGGYTF
v_gene: TRBV6-4
j_gene: TRBJ1-2

CDR3aa: CASSPGQLNEKLFF
v_gene: TRBV19
j_gene: TRBJ1-4

CDR3aa: CASSQDALWGPGELFF
v_gene: TRBV14
j_gene: TRBJ2-2